This TCR beta chain was recorded in a study of shared clonotypes between healthy human individuals. Study-wide findings and caveats: On the whole, naive subsets had larger estimated richness than memory subsets had. Only blood was sampled, and tissue TCR repertoires likely differ from blood ones.

This CDR3 region has 18 residues. Germline CDR1 reads SEHNR; CDR2 reads FQNEAQ (reference sequence). V shed 1 base, J shed 2 bases, and the junction held 10 bases outside the gene matches. This clone appeared a single time. The antigen is unknown. Clones were sequenced by immunoSEQ multiplex PCR, and TCRdb holds only the in-frame ones, with some missing. The sample holds millions of clones; 93% are singletons and the top ten take approximately 0.4%. Sequencing input: naive CD4+ T cells from PBMCs. Subset in this sample: CD45RA+ positively selected. The rearrangement joins TRBV7-9 to TRBJ1-5; 8 bases fit TRBD1. The TCR was taken from a man younger than 30 in good health. Some clones in this sample may be carry-over from other donors' samples. CDR3: CASSLGAGGGIGNQPQHF. In nucleotides, the CDR3 is TGTGCCAGCAGCTTAGGAGCAGGGGGCGGGATTGGCAATCAGCCCCAGCATTTT.